The 19 T cell receptor beta chains below all came from one sample that was sequenced in a study of blood T cell repertoires in COVID-19. Data came from immunoSEQ multiplex PCR; TCRdb stores just in-frame clones and leaves some out. The sample records about 27,000 clones, about four fifths being singletons. Sequenced sample: peripheral blood. These receptors all come from a woman of 80 years or more with acute or convalescent COVID-19.

V usage is TRBV30 and J usage is TRBJ1-5; 7 bases match TRBD1. J gave up 4 bases and V 0 bases, and 3 bases lay outside the gene matches. The CDR3 totals 14 residues. Germline V gene lookup returns CDR1 GTSNPN and CDR2 SVGIG (reference sequence). CDR3 sequence: CAWSVGQVNQPQHF. The CDR3 nucleotides are TGTGCCTGGAGTGTAGGACAGGTTAATCAGCCCCAGCATTTT.

For the CDR3, the DNA is TGTGCCAGCAGTTTATTGGGGACAGGGGATTCGGGTGATACGCAGTATTTT. It specifies CASSLLGTGDSGDTQYF. This chain joins TRBV28 and TRBJ2-3; 10 bases map to TRBD1. The J segment lost 6 bases and the V segment lost 1 base, leaving 10 bases of the junction unmatched. Germline CDR1 is MDHEN and CDR2 is SYDVKM. CDR3 length: 17 residues.

The chain recombines TRBV7-2 with TRBJ2-7; 15 nucleotides align to TRBD2. Losses at the gene ends were 6 bases for V and 2 bases for J; bases not matched to a gene: 14. CDR3 length: 19 amino acids. Germline lookup yields CDR1 SGHTA and CDR2 FQGNSA. The CDR3 protein is CASSPFRTSGRASTYEQYF. The DNA of the CDR3 is TGTGCCAGCAGTCCTTTTCGGACTAGCGGGAGGGCCTCGACCTACGAGCAGTACTTC.

J is TRBJ2-7 and V is TRBV9, with D tentatively TRBD1 (5 bases). Germline CDR1 and CDR2: SGDLS and YYNGEE. The CDR3 runs to 13 residues. V was pared by 4 bases and J by 2 bases, with 10 bases between. CDR3 coding DNA: TGTGCCAGCAGCCCAACAGGAACCTACGAGCAGTACTTC. Amino acids: CASSPTGTYEQYF.

The V gene is TRBV28, the J gene TRBJ2-5; D is perhaps TRBD2 (6 bases). V lost 2 bases and J lost 1, with 11 bases in between. Germline loops: CDR1 MDHEN, CDR2 SYDVKM. The CDR3 sequence is 15 residues long. The CDR3 here is CASSLRLTSQETQYF. For the CDR3, the DNA is TGTGCCAGCAGTTTAAGGTTGACTAGCCAAGAGACCCAGTACTTC.

The chain uses TRBV24-1 and TRBJ2-3, with 8 bases aligning to TRBD2. CDR3 length: 15 residues. The J segment lost 3 bases and the V segment lost 5 bases, leaving 6 bases of the junction unmatched. CDR1 and CDR2 (germline): KGHDR, SFDVKD. The CDR3 loop is CATSAPSGLTDTQYF. The CDR3 DNA reads TGTGCCACCAGTGCTCCTAGCGGGTTGACAGATACGCAGTATTTT.

This clone was seen once. The CDR3 loop is CASSQGQGASSGNTIYF. CDR3 nucleotides: TGTGCCAGCAGCCAAGGACAGGGGGCGAGCTCTGGAAACACCATATATTTT. The chain has TRBV5-4 and TRBJ1-3; 11 bases agree with TRBD1. This CDR3 spans 17 amino acids. CDR1 is SGHNT, CDR2 YYREEE, per germline (reference sequence). After removal of 4 bases from V and 0 bases from J, the junction contained 6 bases not matched to a gene.

The chain couples TRBV2 to TRBJ2-7, with TRBD2 matching 7 bases. CDR1 is SNHLY and CDR2 is FYNNEI in the germline V gene. The CDR3 length is 14 residues. V was pared by 3 bases and J by 7 bases, with 9 bases of the junction left unmatched. The chain's CDR3 is CASSDERGWREQYF. In nucleotides, the CDR3 is TGTGCCAGCAGTGACGAGCGGGGATGGAGGGAGCAGTACTTC.

The chain uses TRBV6-1 and TRBJ2-5, with D unclear. The CDR3 has 15 residues. V was shortened by 3 bases and J by 4 bases, with 15 bases between the two germline ends. CDR1 MNHNS and CDR2 SASEGT come from the germline V gene. In nucleotides, the CDR3 is TGTGCCAGCAGTGAGGAGCGAGAGGCCGGAGAGACCCAGTACTTC. Its translation is CASSEEREAGETQYF.

Details on this clone: Other DNA sequences of this sample code for an identical CDR3. V usage is TRBV5-1 and J usage is TRBJ2-1; 8 nucleotides agree with TRBD2. The CDR3 totals 16 residues. V gave up 2 bases and J gave up 0 bases; unmatched junction bases: 4. Germline CDR1 reads SGHRS; CDR2 reads YFSETQ. DNA for the CDR3: TGCGCCAGCAGCTTAAAGCGGGGGAGCTCCTACAATGAGCAGTTCTTC. Amino acids: CASSLKRGSSYNEQFF. Variable domain in full (rest from reference TRBV5-1 and TRBJ2-1): KAGVTQTPRYLIKTRGQQVTLSCSPISGHRSVSWYQQTPGQGLQFLFEYFSETQRNKGNFPGRFSGRQFSNSRSEMNVSTLELGDSALYLCASSLKRGSSYNEQFFGPGTRLTVL.

This clone was seen once. The V and J genes are TRBV19 and TRBJ2-2; no firm D call. From germline, CDR1 is LNHDA and CDR2 SQIVND (reference sequence). Trimming took 3 bases from V and 9 from J, leaving 8 bases between them. The length of the CDR3 is 12 residues. CDR3 protein: CASSMISWELFF. DNA for the CDR3: TGTGCCAGTAGTATGATCAGTTGGGAGCTGTTTTTT.

The chain uses TRBV9 and TRBJ1-4, with TRBD1 matching over 8 bases. J was trimmed by 5 bases and V by 0 bases; bases with no gene match: 9. CDR3 length: 17 amino acids. Per the germline V gene, CDR1 is SGDLS and CDR2 is YYNGEE. The CDR3 spells CASSVAVDRGSNEKLFF. The CDR3 nucleotides read TGTGCCAGCAGCGTAGCTGTCGACAGGGGCTCCAATGAAAAACTGTTTTTT.

The V call is TRBV5-1, the J call TRBJ1-2; unclear D gene. Per the germline V gene, CDR1 is SGHRS and CDR2 is YFSETQ. The CDR3 covers 15 residues. The V gene lost 0 bases and the J gene lost 8 bases, with 17 bases spanning the gap. CDR3 DNA sequence: TGCGCCAGCAGCTTGGCCCTAGGTGAGTCCCCGGGCTACACCTTC. It is translated as CASSLALGESPGYTF.

The chain recombines TRBV4-2 with TRBJ1-2; D is perhaps TRBD1 (5 bases). Between the trimmed V and J ends, which lost 5 bases and 4 bases, there was a span of 8 bases. The CDR3 has 12 residues. Germline values: CDR1 LGHNA, CDR2 YNFKEQ. For the CDR3, the DNA is TGTGCCAGCAGCAATAGGGGCTATGGCTACACCTTC. Its translation: CASSNRGYGYTF.

The chain has TRBV5-5 and TRBJ1-1; D not resolved. Germline V gene data show CDR1 as SGHKS and CDR2 as YYEKEE (reference sequence). The length of the CDR3 is 12 residues. V lost 2 bases, J lost 6 bases, and 8 bases lay in between. The CDR3 is CASSLRDSEAFF. In DNA, the CDR3 is TGTGCCAGCAGCTTACGCGATTCTGAAGCTTTCTTT.

The chain joins TRBV19 to TRBJ2-3, with D possibly matching TRBD2 (6 bases). V lost 3 bases to trimming and J lost 3 bases, with 13 bases between them. The germline CDR1 and CDR2 sequences are LNHDA and SQIVND (reference sequence). The CDR3 runs 15 residues. Here the CDR3 reads CASSIPTGLTDTQYF. CDR3 DNA: TGTGCCAGTAGTATCCCCACCGGACTAACAGATACGCAGTATTTT.

The rearrangement links TRBV6-5 to TRBJ1-2; D is perhaps TRBD1 (5 bases). V was pared by 6 bases and J by 4 bases, with 12 bases between. The length of the CDR3 is 13 residues. Germline V gene sequence: CDR1 MNHEY, CDR2 SVGAGI. The CDR3 sequence is CASSKAGSYGYTF. The CDR3 DNA follows: TGTGCCAGCAGCAAAGCAGGGTCCTATGGCTACACCTTC.

The chain joins TRBV2 to TRBJ1-5, with 7 bases fitting TRBD1. The germline V gene encodes CDR1 SNHLY and CDR2 FYNNEI. V dropped 6 bases and J dropped 2; count of bases not matched to a gene: 7. The CDR3 is 15 amino acids. CDR3 loop: CASSPQGTGNQPQHF. CDR3 nucleotides: TGTGCCAGCAGCCCACAGGGGACGGGCAATCAGCCCCAGCATTTT.

The chain recombines TRBV9 with TRBJ2-5; 8 bases map to TRBD2. CDR3 length: 15 residues. The V gene end was trimmed by 0 bases and the J gene end by 4 bases; junction bases not matched to a gene: 5. Germline-derived CDR1 and CDR2 are SGDLS and YYNGEE. The CDR3 sequence: CASSVAVGRGETQYF. CDR3 coding DNA: TGTGCCAGCAGCGTAGCGGTCGGGAGGGGAGAGACCCAGTACTTC.